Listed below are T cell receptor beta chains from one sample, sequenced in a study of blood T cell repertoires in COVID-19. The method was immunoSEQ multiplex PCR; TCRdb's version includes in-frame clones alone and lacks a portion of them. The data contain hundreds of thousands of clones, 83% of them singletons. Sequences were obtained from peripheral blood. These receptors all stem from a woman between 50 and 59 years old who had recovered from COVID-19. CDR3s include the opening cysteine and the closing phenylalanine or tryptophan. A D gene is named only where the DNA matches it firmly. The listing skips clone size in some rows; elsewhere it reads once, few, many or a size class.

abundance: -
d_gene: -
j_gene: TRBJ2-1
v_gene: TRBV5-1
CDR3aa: CASSAGQSSYNEQFF
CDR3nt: TGCGCCAGCAGCGCAGGACAGAGCTCCTACAATGAGCAGTTCTTC

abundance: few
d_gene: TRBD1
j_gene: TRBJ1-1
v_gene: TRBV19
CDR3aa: CASGRQGRTEAFF
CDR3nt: TGTGCCAGTGGGCGACAGGGAAGAACTGAAGCTTTCTTT

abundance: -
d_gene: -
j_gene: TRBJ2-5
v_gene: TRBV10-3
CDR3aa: CAISDGGLGETQYF
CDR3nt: TGTGCCATCAGTGATGGGGGCTTAGGGGAGACCCAGTACTTC

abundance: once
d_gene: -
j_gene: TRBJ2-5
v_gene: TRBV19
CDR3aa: CASSMGGGGQKTQYF
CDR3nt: TGTGCCAGTAGTATGGGCGGGGGCGGCCAGAAGACCCAGTACTTC

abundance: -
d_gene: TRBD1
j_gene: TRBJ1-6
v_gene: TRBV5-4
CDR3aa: CASTDRGRNSPLHF
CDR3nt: TGTGCCAGCACTGACAGGGGGCGAAATTCACCCCTCCACTTT

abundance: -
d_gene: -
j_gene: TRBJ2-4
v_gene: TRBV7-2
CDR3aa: CASSLAGRNLNIQYF
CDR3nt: TGTGCCAGCAGCTTAGCCGGCAGGAACCTAAACATTCAGTACTTC

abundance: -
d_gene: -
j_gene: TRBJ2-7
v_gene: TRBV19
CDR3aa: CASIDRNYEQYF
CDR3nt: TGTGCCAGTATAGACAGAAATTACGAGCAGTACTTC

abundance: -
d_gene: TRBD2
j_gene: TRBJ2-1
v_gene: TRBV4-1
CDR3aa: CASRFAGGPHNEQFF
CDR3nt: TGCGCCAGCAGGTTTGCGGGAGGGCCTCACAATGAGCAGTTCTTC

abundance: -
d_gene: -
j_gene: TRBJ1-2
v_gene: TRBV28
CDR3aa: CATRILLGFNYGYTF
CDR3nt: TGTGCCACCCGAATATTGTTGGGCTTTAACTATGGCTACACCTTC

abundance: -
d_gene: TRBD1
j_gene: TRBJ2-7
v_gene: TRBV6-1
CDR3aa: CASSEDRGWYEQYF
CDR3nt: TGTGCCAGCAGTGAGGACAGGGGGTGGTACGAGCAGTACTTC

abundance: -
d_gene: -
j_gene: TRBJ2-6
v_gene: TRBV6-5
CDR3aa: CASSPQGSGANVLTF
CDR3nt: TGTGCCAGCAGTCCTCAGGGGTCCGGGGCCAACGTCCTGACTTTC

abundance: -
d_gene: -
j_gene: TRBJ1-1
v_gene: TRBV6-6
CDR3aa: CASSYAAENTEAFF
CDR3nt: TGTGCCAGCAGTTATGCGGCGGAGAACACTGAAGCTTTCTTT

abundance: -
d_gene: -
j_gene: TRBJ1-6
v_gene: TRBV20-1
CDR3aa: CSASQRENNSPLHF
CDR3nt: TGCAGTGCTAGTCAGAGGGAGAATAATTCACCCCTCCACTTT

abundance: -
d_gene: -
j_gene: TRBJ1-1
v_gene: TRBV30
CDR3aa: CAWSLDPMNTEAFF
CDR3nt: TGTGCCTGGAGTCTAGATCCCATGAACACTGAAGCTTTCTTT

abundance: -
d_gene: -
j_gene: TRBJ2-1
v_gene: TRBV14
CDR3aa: CASSPQQISTGNEQFF
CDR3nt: TGTGCCAGCAGCCCCCAGCAGATCTCTACGGGTAATGAGCAGTTCTTC

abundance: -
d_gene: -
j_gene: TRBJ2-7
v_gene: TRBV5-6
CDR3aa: CASSFAGTPENYEQYF
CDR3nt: TGTGCCAGCAGCTTCGCCGGGACACCTGAGAACTACGAGCAGTACTTC

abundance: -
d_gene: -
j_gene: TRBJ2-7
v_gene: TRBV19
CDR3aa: CASATLATYEQYF
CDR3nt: TGTGCCAGTGCTACTCTAGCTACCTACGAGCAGTACTTC

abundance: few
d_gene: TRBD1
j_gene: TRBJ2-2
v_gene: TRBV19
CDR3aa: CASSDRGSDNTGELFF
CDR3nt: TGTGCCAGTAGTGACAGGGGCAGCGACAACACCGGGGAGCTGTTTTTT

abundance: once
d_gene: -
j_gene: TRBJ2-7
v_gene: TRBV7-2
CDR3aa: CASSLGQTGSSYEQYF
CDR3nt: TGTGCCAGCAGCTTAGGGCAGACAGGATCTTCTTACGAGCAGTACTTC

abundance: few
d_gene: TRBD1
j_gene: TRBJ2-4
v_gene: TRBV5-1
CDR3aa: CASSRLSGTGLLAKNIQYF
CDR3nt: TGCGCCAGCAGCCGTTTAAGTGGGACAGGGCTATTAGCCAAAAACATTCAGTACTTC

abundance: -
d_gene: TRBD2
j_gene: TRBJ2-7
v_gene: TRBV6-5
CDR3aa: CASSSVAGVSYEQYF
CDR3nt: TGTGCCAGCAGTTCCGTAGCGGGTGTTTCCTACGAGCAGTACTTC

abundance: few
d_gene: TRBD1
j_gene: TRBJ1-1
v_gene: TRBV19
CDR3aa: CASSDRAVSAAFF
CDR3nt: TGTGCCAGTAGTGACAGGGCCGTATCCGCGGCTTTCTTT

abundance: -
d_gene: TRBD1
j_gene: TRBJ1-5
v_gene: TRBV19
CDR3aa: CASRVTGSNQPQHF
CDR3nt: TGTGCCAGTAGGGTGACAGGGAGTAATCAGCCCCAGCATTTT

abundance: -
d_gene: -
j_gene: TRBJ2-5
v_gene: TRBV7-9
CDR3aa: CASSRGQQETQYF
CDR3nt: TGTGCCAGCAGTAGAGGACAGCAAGAGACCCAGTACTTC

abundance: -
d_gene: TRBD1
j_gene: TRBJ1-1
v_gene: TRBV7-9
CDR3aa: CASSLALPRFGQVNTEAFF
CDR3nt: TGTGCCAGCAGCTTAGCGCTCCCACGATTTGGACAGGTGAACACTGAAGCTTTCTTT

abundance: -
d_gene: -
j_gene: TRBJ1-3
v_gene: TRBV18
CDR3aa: CASSPPSKLSGNTIYF
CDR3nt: TGTGCCAGCTCACCACCGTCCAAGCTCTCTGGAAACACCATATATTTT